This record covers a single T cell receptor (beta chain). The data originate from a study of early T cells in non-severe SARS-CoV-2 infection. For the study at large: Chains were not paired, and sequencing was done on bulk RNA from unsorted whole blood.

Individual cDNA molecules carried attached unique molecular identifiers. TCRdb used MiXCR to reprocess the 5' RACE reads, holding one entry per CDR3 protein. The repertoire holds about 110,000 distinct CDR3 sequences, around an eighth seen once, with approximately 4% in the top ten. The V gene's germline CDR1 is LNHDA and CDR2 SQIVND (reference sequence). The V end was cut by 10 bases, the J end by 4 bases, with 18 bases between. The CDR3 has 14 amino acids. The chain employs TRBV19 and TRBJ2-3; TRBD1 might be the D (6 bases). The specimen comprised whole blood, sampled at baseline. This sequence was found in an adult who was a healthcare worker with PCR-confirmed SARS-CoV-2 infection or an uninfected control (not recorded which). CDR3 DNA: TGTGCCACCAGGACTGGGGGCCCCGCAGATACGCAGTATTTT. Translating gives CATRTGGPADTQYF.